Presented here are 26 T cell receptor beta chains from one specimen sequenced in a study of blood T cell repertoires in COVID-19. TCRdb's copy holds only in-frame clones and misses some; the assay was immunoSEQ multiplex PCR. The table includes some 76,000 clones, approximately 87% detected once. The sample comprised peripheral blood. The receptors come from an elderly man in a cohort sampled during active COVID-19.

This clone has more than one count but fewer than ten. The chain's CDR3 is CASSAGPATLYGYTF. The CDR3 DNA is TGCGCCAGCAGCGCAGGTCCAGCCACTCTCTATGGCTACACCTTC. The J gene is TRBJ1-2, the V gene TRBV5-1; D remains unclear. This CDR3 region has 15 residues. Trimming cost V 4 bases and J 4 bases, with 17 bases left between them. Germline CDR1 is SGHRS and CDR2 is YFSETQ.

This clone was seen once. The J gene is TRBJ2-6, the V gene TRBV5-1, with D possibly TRBD2 on 5 matching bases. Germline CDR1 is SGHRS and CDR2 is YFSETQ. There are 18 residues in the CDR3. Trimming pared 0 bases from V and 1 base from J, leaving 14 bases between. The CDR3 sequence: CASSLAPSGGSGANVLTF. The CDR3 bases are TGCGCCAGCAGCTTGGCCCCCAGTGGAGGATCTGGGGCCAACGTCCTGACTTTC.

Only one count was recorded for this clone. V and J are TRBV4-1 and TRBJ2-7, with a tentative D call TRBD1 (6 bases). CDR1 and CDR2 (germline): MGHRA, YSYEKL. Trimming pared 1 base from V and 4 bases from J, leaving 17 bases between. The CDR3 covers 16 residues. The CDR3, as DNA: TGCGCCAGCAGCCAAGCAGAGTTCAGGGGAACATACGAGCAGTACTTC. It yields the protein CASSQAEFRGTYEQYF.

This chain links TRBV29-1 with TRBJ2-5; TRBD1 is a possible D gene (5 bases). CDR1 SQVTM and CDR2 ANQGSEA come from the germline V gene. This CDR3 spans 12 amino acids. Trimming left V 3 bases short and J 1 base short, with 6 bases between. The CDR3 spells CSVDTGQETQYF. The CDR3 DNA reads TGCAGCGTTGACACAGGCCAAGAGACCCAGTACTTC.

V is TRBV12-3 or TRBV12-4 and J is TRBJ2-3, with D possibly TRBD2 on 6 matching bases. The CDR3 runs 12 residues. With 8 bases removed from V and 6 bases from J, the gap between germline ends came to 12 bases. CDR3 residues: CASSPGRDTQYF. CDR3 nucleotides: TGTGCCAGCTCCCCTGGGAGGGATACGCAGTATTTT.

This chain connects TRBV29-1 to TRBJ2-7; 9 bases are shared with TRBD1. CDR1 is SQVTM and CDR2 is ANQGSEA in the germline V gene. The ends lost 4 bases at V and 2 bases at J; junction bases unmatched: 6. The CDR3 has 14 residues. The CDR3 sequence: CSVGGQGTTYEQYF. The CDR3 region has the DNA TGCAGCGTTGGAGGACAGGGGACGACCTACGAGCAGTACTTC.

The chain links TRBV5-1 to TRBJ1-6, with 10 bases fitting TRBD1. Germline trimming cut 4 bases from V and 12 bases from J; bases unmatched to any gene: 7. CDR3 length equals 14 residues. Looked up from germline, CDR1 is SGHRS and CDR2 is YFSETQ. The CDR3 loop is CASSRGQGEEPLHF. CDR3 nucleotide sequence: TGCGCCAGCAGCCGCGGACAGGGGGAAGAACCCCTCCACTTT.

The chain uses TRBV28 and TRBJ1-2, with 10 bases identical to TRBD1. The CDR3 length is 14 residues. The V and J ends lost 6 bases and 4 bases, in that order; junction bases with no gene match: 5. Germline V gene sequence: CDR1 MDHEN, CDR2 SYDVKM. CDR3 bases: TGTGCCAGCAGAGGGACAGGGGAACGCTATGGCTACACCTTC. Translation: CASRGTGERYGYTF.

The chain carries TRBV7-8 and TRBJ2-3; no clear D. From germline, CDR1 is SGHVS and CDR2 FQNEAQ. The CDR3 length is 15 residues. The ends were cut back, 1 base at V and 2 bases at J, with 10 bases in the middle. The CDR3 bases are TGTGCCAGCAGCTTAGGAGTAGGAGCCACAGATACGCAGTATTTT. It is translated as CASSLGVGATDTQYF.

The chain recombines TRBV5-1 with TRBJ2-2; D gene uncertain. Between the trimmed V and J ends, which lost 3 bases and 0 bases, there was a span of 6 bases. CDR1 is SGHRS and CDR2 is YFSETQ in the germline V gene. The CDR3 is made up of 14 amino acids. CDR3 sequence reads: CASSSRSNTGELFF. The CDR3 DNA reads TGCGCCAGCAGCTCGAGGTCGAACACCGGGGAGCTGTTTTTT.

This clone has more than one count but fewer than ten. This chain connects TRBV27 to TRBJ1-1; D call uncertain. V lost 7 bases and J lost 1, with 16 bases in between. This CDR3 has 15 residues. Germline V gives CDR1 MNHEY, CDR2 SMNVEV (reference sequence). The CDR3 DNA is TGTGCCAGCACCCTTGGTACCGCAGGGAACACTGAAGCTTTCTTT. This sequence encodes CASTLGTAGNTEAFF.

DNA of the CDR3: TGTGCCAGCAGCCGAGACGGGGGATTAAGCTCCTACGAGCAGTACTTC. Translation gives CASSRDGGLSSYEQYF. This chain links TRBV7-6 with TRBJ2-7; D is possibly TRBD2 (6 bases). CDR3 length equals 16 residues. CDR1 is SGHVS, CDR2 FNYEAQ, per germline. Between the trimmed V and J ends, which lost 5 bases and 0 bases, there was a span of 17 bases. The full variable domain, with the rest looked up from reference TRBV7-6 and TRBJ2-7, is GAGVSQSPRYKVTKRGQDVALRCDPISGHVSLYWYRQALGQGPEFLTYFNYEAQQDKSGLPNDRFSAERPEGSISTLTIQRTEQRDSAMYRCASSRDGGLSSYEQYFGPGTRLTVT.

This clone was seen a few times. J is TRBJ1-5 and V is TRBV3-1 (or the pseudogene TRBV3-2); D may be TRBD1 (6 bases). The germline V gene encodes CDR1 LGHDT and CDR2 YNNKEL (reference sequence). V was cut by 5 bases and J by 0 bases, with 8 bases left in between. This CDR3 contains 14 residues. The CDR3 region is CASSRTVSNQPQHF. In nucleotides, the CDR3 is TGTGCCAGCAGCAGGACAGTTAGCAATCAGCCCCAGCATTTT.

The genes are TRBV2 and TRBJ2-7; 7 positions agree with TRBD2. V lost 2 bases, J lost 5 bases, and 3 bases stayed unmatched. Germline CDR1 and CDR2: SNHLY and FYNNEI. This CDR3 is 13 amino acids long. CDR3 DNA: TGTGCCAGCAGTGAAAGCGGGGACCACGAGCAGTACTTC. This encodes CASSESGDHEQYF.

Here the CDR3 reads CASSYSPTTTYEQYF. Here the CDR3 DNA reads TGTGCCAGCAGTTACTCACCGACTACTACCTACGAGCAGTACTTC. The chain uses TRBV6-2 or TRBV6-3 and TRBJ2-7; the D gene is possibly TRBD2 (5 bases). The CDR3 runs 15 residues. Trimming removed 0 bases at V and 2 bases at J, with 11 bases between. In germline, CDR1 is MNHEY, CDR2 SVGEGT.

This rearrangement joins TRBV7-2 to TRBJ2-5; 9 bases match TRBD2. V was pared by 5 bases and J by 3 bases, with 4 bases of the junction left unmatched. The CDR3 length is 14 residues. Germline CDR1 and CDR2: SGHTA and FQGNSA. Written as DNA, the CDR3 is TGTGCCAGCAGCGCTAGACTAGCGGAAGAGACCCAGTACTTC. It codes for CASSARLAEETQYF. The full variable domain, its missing parts supplied by reference TRBV7-2 and TRBJ2-5, is GAGVSQSPSNKVTEKGKDVELRCDPISGHTALYWYRQSLGQGLEFLIYFQGNSAPDKSGLPSDRFSAERTGGSVSTLTIQRTQQEDSAVYLCASSARLAEETQYFGPGTRLLVL.

This chain links TRBV7-9 with TRBJ1-2; the D is unclear. V dropped 6 bases and J dropped 8 bases, with 19 bases sitting between them. This CDR3 region has 14 residues. Germline V gene lookup returns CDR1 SEHNR and CDR2 FQNEAQ (reference sequence). The DNA for the CDR3 is TGTGCCAGCAGGTCGGGAGGGATTATCGAGGGCTACACCTTC. Its translation: CASRSGGIIEGYTF.

CDR3 nucleotide sequence: TGCAGCGTGCGGAATCGGACAGCCTCTGGAAACACCATATATTTT. This codes for CSVRNRTASGNTIYF. The rearrangement links TRBV29-1 to TRBJ1-3, with D perhaps TRBD1 (6 bases). Germline V gene sequence: CDR1 SQVTM, CDR2 ANQGSEA. This CDR3 has 15 residues. Trimming shortened V by 6 bases and J by 0 bases, and 15 bases separated the two germline ends.

This sequence joins TRBV3-1 (or the pseudogene TRBV3-2) and TRBJ1-2; D is possibly TRBD1 (5 bases). The CDR3 runs to 13 residues. Per the germline V gene, CDR1 is LGHDT and CDR2 is YNNKEL (reference sequence). Between the trimmed V and J ends, which lost 4 bases and 4 bases, there was a span of 10 bases. CDR3: CASSLGALYGYTF. The CDR3 DNA reads as TGTGCCAGCAGCCTAGGGGCTCTCTATGGCTACACCTTC.

The chain couples TRBV10-3 to TRBJ2-1; 12 bases are shared with TRBD2. The germline gives CDR1 ENHRY, CDR2 SYGVKD. V lost 4 bases, J lost 6 bases, and 19 bases stayed unmatched. The CDR3 consists of 20 residues. CDR3 residues: CAISVSRPDSLAGGPNEQFF. CDR3 coding DNA: TGTGCCATCAGTGTCTCCAGACCGGACTCGCTAGCGGGGGGGCCCAATGAGCAGTTCTTC.

This chain links TRBV5-5 with TRBJ2-1; 8 nucleotides line up with TRBD2. Per the germline V gene, CDR1 is SGHKS and CDR2 is YYEKEE (reference sequence). V lost 5 bases, J lost 0 bases, and 4 bases stayed unmatched. The CDR3 has 15 residues. CDR3 region: CASSSTSDSYNEQFF. In DNA form, the CDR3 reads TGTGCCAGCAGTTCGACTAGCGACTCCTACAATGAGCAGTTCTTC.

Here the CDR3 reads CASSHELPRDRVYYEQFF. Written as DNA, the CDR3 is TGCGCCAGCAGCCATGAGTTGCCAAGGGACAGGGTGTATTATGAGCAGTTCTTC. The chain joins TRBV4-1 to TRBJ2-1, with 9 bases lining up with TRBD1. CDR1 is MGHRA, CDR2 YSYEKL, per germline. The CDR3 runs 18 residues. Losses at the gene ends were 3 bases for V and 8 bases for J; bases not matched to a gene: 17.

In its sample, this clone was seen once. The chain uses TRBV3-1 (or the pseudogene TRBV3-2) and TRBJ2-1; tentatively, D is TRBD2 (6 bases). This CDR3 contains 16 residues. Germline CDR1 is LGHDT and CDR2 is YNNKEL (reference sequence). Trimming removed 0 bases from V and 3 bases from J, with 12 bases in between. CDR3 region: CASSQDPGGLYNEQFF. The CDR3, as DNA: TGTGCCAGCAGCCAAGATCCTGGGGGACTCTACAATGAGCAGTTCTTC.

This sequence joins TRBV7-2 and TRBJ2-5, with D possibly TRBD2 on 6 matching bases. The CDR3 runs to 16 residues. Germline V CDR1 and CDR2: SGHTA, FQGNSA. The ends were cut back, 3 bases at V and 3 bases at J, with 17 bases in the middle. The CDR3 protein is CASSLSLGGLKETQYF. DNA of the CDR3: TGTGCCAGCAGCTTGTCTTTGGGCGGACTAAAAGAGACCCAGTACTTC.

The chain is built from TRBV3-1 (or the pseudogene TRBV3-2) and TRBJ1-6; the match to TRBD1 covers 8 bases. The CDR3 has 17 amino acids. From germline, CDR1 is LGHDT and CDR2 YNNKEL (reference sequence). Losses at the gene ends were 0 bases for V and 10 bases for J; bases not matched to a gene: 11. The CDR3 spells CASSQDLARGRLSPLHF. The CDR3 coding sequence is TGTGCCAGCAGCCAAGACTTGGCCAGGGGGCGGTTGTCACCCCTCCACTTT.

This clone has more than one count but fewer than ten. This chain uses TRBV7-2 with TRBJ1-5; D is ambiguous. V lost 5 bases to trimming and J lost 0 bases, with 8 bases between them. CDR1 is SGHTA, CDR2 FQGNSA, per germline. The CDR3 extends over 14 amino acids. The CDR3 loop reads CASSIQTSNQPQHF. CDR3 DNA: TGTGCCAGCAGCATACAGACTAGCAATCAGCCCCAGCATTTT.